Listed below are T cell receptor beta chains from one sample, sequenced in a study of metastatic and nonmetastatic thyroid tumors. TCRdb used MiXCR to call clones anew from the PCR reads. The sample contains some 22,000 clones, 20% to 25% of which appear only once. Sequencing input: tumor tissue. These receptors came from a female donor with papillary thyroid cancer or a benign thyroid nodule (not recorded which). Some clones in this sample may be carry-over from other donors' samples. The CDR3 runs from the conserved cysteine through the conserved F or W.

TRBJ2-2 | TRBV6-5 | CASSYPGRELFF
TRBJ2-5 | TRBV7-9 | CASSMDGSRTQYF
TRBJ2-2 | TRBV6-1 | CASRRERTGGLTGELFF
TRBJ2-3 | TRBV20-1 | CSASRADTQYF
TRBJ1-1 | TRBV5-7 | CASSYFDFNTEAFF
TRBJ2-5 | TRBV11-2 | CASSAQTGRSQETQYF
TRBJ2-7 | TRBV30 | CAWSGNYEQYF
TRBJ2-1 | TRBV7-9 | CAIRPLAGGSNEQFF
TRBJ2-3 | TRBV5-1 | CASSLYGQVANTDTQYF
TRBJ2-5 | TRBV20-1 | CSARRTGGETQYF